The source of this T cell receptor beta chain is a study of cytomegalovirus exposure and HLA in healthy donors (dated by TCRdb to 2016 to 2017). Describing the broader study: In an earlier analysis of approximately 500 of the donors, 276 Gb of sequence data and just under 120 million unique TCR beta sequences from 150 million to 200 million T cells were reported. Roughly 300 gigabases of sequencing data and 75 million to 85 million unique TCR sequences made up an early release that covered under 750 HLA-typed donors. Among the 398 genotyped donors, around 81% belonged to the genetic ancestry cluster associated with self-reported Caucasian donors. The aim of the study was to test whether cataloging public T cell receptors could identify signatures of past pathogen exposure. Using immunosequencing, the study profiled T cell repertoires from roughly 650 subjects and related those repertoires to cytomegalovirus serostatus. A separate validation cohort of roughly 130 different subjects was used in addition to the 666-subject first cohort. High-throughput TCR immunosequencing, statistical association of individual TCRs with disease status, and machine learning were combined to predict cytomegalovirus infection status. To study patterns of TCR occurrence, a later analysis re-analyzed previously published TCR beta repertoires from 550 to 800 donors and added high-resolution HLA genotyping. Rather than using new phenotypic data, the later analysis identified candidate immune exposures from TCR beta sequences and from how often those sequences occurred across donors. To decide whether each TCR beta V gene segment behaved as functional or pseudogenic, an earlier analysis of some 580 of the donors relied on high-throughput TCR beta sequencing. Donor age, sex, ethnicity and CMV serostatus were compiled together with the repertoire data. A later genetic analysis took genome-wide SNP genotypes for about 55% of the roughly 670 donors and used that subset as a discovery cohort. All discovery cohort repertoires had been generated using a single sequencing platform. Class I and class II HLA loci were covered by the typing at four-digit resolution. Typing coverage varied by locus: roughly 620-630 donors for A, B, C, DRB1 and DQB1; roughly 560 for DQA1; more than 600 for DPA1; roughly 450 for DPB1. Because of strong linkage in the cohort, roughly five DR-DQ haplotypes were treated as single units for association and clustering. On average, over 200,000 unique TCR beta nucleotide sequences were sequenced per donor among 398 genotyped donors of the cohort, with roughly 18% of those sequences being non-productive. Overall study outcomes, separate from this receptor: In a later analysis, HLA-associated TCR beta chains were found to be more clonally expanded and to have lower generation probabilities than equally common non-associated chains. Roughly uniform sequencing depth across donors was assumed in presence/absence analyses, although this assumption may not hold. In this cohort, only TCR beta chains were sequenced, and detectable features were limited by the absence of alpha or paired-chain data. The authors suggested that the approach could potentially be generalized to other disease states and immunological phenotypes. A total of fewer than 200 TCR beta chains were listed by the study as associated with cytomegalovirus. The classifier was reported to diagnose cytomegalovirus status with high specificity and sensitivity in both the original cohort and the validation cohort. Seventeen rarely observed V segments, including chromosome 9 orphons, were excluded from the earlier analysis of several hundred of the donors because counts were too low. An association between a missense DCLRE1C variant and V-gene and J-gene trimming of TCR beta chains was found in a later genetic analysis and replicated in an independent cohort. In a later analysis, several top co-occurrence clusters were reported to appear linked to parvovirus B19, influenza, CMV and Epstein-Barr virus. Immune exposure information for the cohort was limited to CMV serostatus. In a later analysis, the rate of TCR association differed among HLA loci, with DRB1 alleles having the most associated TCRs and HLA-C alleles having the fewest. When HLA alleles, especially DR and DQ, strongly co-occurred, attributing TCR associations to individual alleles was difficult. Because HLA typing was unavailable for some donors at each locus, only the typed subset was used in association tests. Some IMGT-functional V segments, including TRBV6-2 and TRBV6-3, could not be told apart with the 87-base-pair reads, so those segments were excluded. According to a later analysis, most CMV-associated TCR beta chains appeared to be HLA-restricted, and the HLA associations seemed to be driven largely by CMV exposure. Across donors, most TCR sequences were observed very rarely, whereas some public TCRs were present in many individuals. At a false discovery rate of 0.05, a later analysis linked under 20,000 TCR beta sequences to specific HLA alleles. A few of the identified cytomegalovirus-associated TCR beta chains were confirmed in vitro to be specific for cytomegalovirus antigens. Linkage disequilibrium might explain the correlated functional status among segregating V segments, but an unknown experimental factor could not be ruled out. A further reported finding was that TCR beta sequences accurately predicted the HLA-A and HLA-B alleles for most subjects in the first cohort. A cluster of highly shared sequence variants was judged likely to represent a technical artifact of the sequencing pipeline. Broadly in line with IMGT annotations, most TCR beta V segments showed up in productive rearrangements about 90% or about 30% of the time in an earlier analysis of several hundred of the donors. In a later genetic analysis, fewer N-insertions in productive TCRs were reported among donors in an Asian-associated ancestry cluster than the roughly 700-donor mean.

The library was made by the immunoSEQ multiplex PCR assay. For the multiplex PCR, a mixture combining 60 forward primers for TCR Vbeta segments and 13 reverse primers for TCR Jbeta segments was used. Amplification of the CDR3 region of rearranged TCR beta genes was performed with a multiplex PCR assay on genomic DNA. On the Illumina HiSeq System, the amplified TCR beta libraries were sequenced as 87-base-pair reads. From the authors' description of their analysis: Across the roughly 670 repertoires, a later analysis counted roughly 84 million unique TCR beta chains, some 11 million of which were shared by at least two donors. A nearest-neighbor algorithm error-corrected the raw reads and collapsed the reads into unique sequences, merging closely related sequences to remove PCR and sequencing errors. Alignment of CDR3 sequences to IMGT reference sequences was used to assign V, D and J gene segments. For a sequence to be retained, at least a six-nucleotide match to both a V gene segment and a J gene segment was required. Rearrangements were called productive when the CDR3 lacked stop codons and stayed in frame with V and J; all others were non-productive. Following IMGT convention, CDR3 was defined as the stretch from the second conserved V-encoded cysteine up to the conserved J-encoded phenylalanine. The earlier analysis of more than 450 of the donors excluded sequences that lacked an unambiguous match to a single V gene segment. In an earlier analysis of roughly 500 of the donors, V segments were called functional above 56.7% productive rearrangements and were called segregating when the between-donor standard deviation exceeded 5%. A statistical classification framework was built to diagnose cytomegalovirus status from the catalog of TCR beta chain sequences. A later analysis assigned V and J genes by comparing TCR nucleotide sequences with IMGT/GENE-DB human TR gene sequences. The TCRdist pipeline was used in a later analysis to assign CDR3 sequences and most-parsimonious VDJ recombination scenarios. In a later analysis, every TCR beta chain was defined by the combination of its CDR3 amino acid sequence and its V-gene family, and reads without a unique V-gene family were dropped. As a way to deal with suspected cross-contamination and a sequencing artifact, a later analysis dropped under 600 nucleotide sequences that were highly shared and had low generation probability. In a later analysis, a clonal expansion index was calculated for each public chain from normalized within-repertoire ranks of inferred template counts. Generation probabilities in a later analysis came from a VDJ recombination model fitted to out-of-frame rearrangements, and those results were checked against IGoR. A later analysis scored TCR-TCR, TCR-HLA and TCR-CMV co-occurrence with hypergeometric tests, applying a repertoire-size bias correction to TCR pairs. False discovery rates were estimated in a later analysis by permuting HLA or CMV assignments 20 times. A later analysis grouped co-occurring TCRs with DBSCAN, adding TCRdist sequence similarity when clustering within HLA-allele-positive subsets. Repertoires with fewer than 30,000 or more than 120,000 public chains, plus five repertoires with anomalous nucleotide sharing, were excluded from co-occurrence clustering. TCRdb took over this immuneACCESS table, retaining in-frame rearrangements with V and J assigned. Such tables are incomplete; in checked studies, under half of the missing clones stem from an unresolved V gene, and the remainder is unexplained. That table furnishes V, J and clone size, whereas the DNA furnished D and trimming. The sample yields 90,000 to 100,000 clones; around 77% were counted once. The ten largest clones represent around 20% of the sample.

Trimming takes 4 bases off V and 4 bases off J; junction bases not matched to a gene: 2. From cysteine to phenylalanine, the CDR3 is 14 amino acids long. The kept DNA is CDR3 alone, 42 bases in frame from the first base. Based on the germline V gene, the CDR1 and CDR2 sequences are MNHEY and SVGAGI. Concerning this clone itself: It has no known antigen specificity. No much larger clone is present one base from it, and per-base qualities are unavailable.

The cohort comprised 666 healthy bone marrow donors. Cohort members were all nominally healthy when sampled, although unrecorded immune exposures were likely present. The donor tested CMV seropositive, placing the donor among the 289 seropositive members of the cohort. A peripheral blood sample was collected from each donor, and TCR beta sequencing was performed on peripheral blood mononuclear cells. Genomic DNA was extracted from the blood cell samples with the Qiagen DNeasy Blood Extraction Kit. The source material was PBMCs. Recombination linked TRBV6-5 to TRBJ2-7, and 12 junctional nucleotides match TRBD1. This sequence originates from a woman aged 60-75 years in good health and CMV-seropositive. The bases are TGTGCCAGCAGTTCGGGACAGGGGGCGTACGAGCAGTACTTC. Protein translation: CASSSGQGAYEQYF.